This entry lists 17 T cell receptor beta chains sequenced from one sample in a study of T cells after posttransplantation cyclophosphamide. Method: immunoSEQ multiplex PCR; TCRdb's copy keeps in-frame clones and lacks some. The sample contains under 15,000 clones, none of them singletons. Sequenced sample: PBMCs. These receptors were obtained from a woman in her thirties or forties in good health, CMV-negative, and a related stem cell transplant donor.

In this sample, this clone turned up many times. The chain employs TRBV4-1 and TRBJ2-7; the match to TRBD1 covers 9 bases. CDR1 is MGHRA, CDR2 YSYEKL, per germline. V was pared by 2 bases and J by 3 bases, with 5 bases of the junction left unmatched. The CDR3 sequence is 15 residues long. This chain's CDR3 is CASSQSETGGYEQYF. As DNA, the CDR3 is TGCGCCAGCAGCCAAAGCGAGACAGGGGGCTACGAGCAGTACTTC.

This clone qualifies as medium-sized. CDR3 sequence reads: CAKSWAKAINEKLFF. The CDR3 DNA is TGTGCTAAATCTTGGGCGAAGGCTATTAATGAAAAACTGTTTTTT. The J gene is TRBJ1-4, the V gene TRBV12-5; D uncertain. The CDR3 has 15 residues. Between the trimmed V and J ends, which lost 10 bases and 4 bases, there was a span of 19 bases. Germline CDR1 and CDR2: LGHNT and FRNRAP.

This clone was detected many times. This rearrangement joins TRBV10-3 to TRBJ2-7, with 9 bases identical to TRBD2. V gave up 6 bases and J gave up 3 bases; unmatched junction bases: 6. CDR1 is ENHRY, CDR2 SYGVKD, per germline. The CDR3 runs to 14 residues. CDR3 DNA sequence: TGTGCCATCAGCGGCGGGGGGGCCAACTACGAGCAGTACTTC. It specifies CAISGGGANYEQYF.

This clone was recorded many times. This chain links TRBV7-8 with TRBJ1-2; 9 nucleotides agree with TRBD1. Germline CDR1 is SGHVS and CDR2 is FQNEAQ. The CDR3 is made up of 13 amino acids. V was clipped by 3 bases and J by 8 bases; unmatched bases: 4. CDR3 residues: CASSFRDRVGYTF. The CDR3 DNA follows: TGTGCCAGCAGCTTCCGGGACAGGGTCGGCTACACCTTC. Based on the CDR3 plus reference TRBV7-8 and TRBJ1-2, the full variable domain is GAGVSQSPRYKVAKRGQDVALRCDPISGHVSLFWYQQALGQGPEFLTYFQNEAQLDKSGLPSDRFFAERPEGSVSTLKIQRTQQEDSAVYLCASSFRDRVGYTFGSGTRLTVV.

This clone occurred many times. This rearrangement joins TRBV6-6 to TRBJ1-6; 8 bases line up with TRBD1. V was clipped by 7 bases and J by 4 bases; unmatched bases: 9. This CDR3 has 16 amino acids. CDR1 is MNHNY and CDR2 is SVGAGI in the germline V gene (reference sequence). The CDR3 nucleotides are TGTGCCAGCAACGGCGGGGGACAGGCTTATAATTCACCCCTCCACTTT. Encoded protein: CASNGGGQAYNSPLHF.

The sample holds many counts of this clone. This chain joins TRBV28 and TRBJ1-1, with 8 nucleotides matching TRBD1. Unmatched junction bases numbered 8, after V lost 7 bases and J lost 4 bases. This CDR3 spans 14 amino acids. Germline CDR1 is MDHEN and CDR2 is SYDVKM. The CDR3 sequence is CASTSGGGSTEAFF. In DNA form, the CDR3 reads TGTGCCAGCACCTCAGGGGGCGGAAGCACTGAAGCTTTCTTT.

This clone was seen repeatedly, ten times or more. The gene calls are TRBV4-1 and TRBJ2-7; D remains ambiguous. Germline CDR1 MGHRA, CDR2 YSYEKL. Trimming removed 3 bases from V and 1 base from J, with 13 bases in between. CDR3 size: 15 residues. The CDR3 coding sequence is TGCGCCAGCAGCCAGTTCCACGGAGCGTCCTACGAGCAGTACTTC. The encoded protein is CASSQFHGASYEQYF.

There are many counts of this clone. This rearrangement joins TRBV7-3 to TRBJ2-3, with D possibly being TRBD2 (5 bases). CDR3 size: 15 residues. V dropped 1 base and J dropped 6 bases, with 14 bases sitting between them. The V gene's germline CDR1 is SGHTA and CDR2 FQGTGA. The CDR3 bases are TGTGCCAGCAGCTTAATGGTCCGGGGAGCGGATACGCAGTATTTT. This sequence encodes CASSLMVRGADTQYF.

There are many counts of this clone. The rearrangement links TRBV7-6 to TRBJ1-2; maybe TRBD1 (5 bases). Germline V CDR1 and CDR2: SGHVS, FNYEAQ. The CDR3 covers 12 residues. Trimming cost V 5 bases and J 6 bases, with 10 bases left between them. The CDR3: CASSPPGDGYTF. DNA for the CDR3: TGTGCCAGCAGCCCCCCGGGGGATGGCTACACCTTC.

This clone has a count of ten or more. The CDR3 reads CASSQARAGKQPQHF. Written as DNA, the CDR3 is TGCGCCAGCAGCCAAGCTCGGGCAGGGAAACAGCCCCAGCATTTT. The chain joins TRBV4-3 to TRBJ1-5, with D maybe TRBD1 (5 bases). V lost 1 base, J lost 7 bases, and 14 bases lay in between. The CDR3 sequence is 15 residues long. Germline lookup yields CDR1 LGHNA and CDR2 YSLEER.

The chain uses TRBV30 and TRBJ1-2; 7 bases map to TRBD1. Germline V gene data show CDR1 as GTSNPN and CDR2 as SVGIG (reference sequence). V was pared by 2 bases and J by 4 bases, with 7 bases of the junction left unmatched. CDR3 length: 14 amino acids. For the CDR3, the DNA is TGTGCCTGGAGTTCGACAGGGAGGGCCTATGGCTACACCTTC. This encodes CAWSSTGRAYGYTF.

At least ten counts were recorded for this clone. The chain joins TRBV6-1 to TRBJ1-2, with TRBD1 matching 9 bases. The V gene's germline CDR1 is MNHNS and CDR2 SASEGT. This CDR3 spans 16 amino acids. Trimming removed 0 bases from V and 8 bases from J; junction bases left unmatched: 10. The CDR3 sequence is CASSEALRTGAEGYTF. The CDR3 coding sequence is TGTGCCAGCAGTGAAGCGCTTCGGACAGGGGCGGAAGGCTACACCTTC.

This clone was counted ten times or more. The chain recombines TRBV29-1 with TRBJ2-7; no reliable D call. Trimming took off 4 bases at V and 2 bases at J, with 9 bases between the two ends. The CDR3 spans 12 residues. CDR1 SQVTM and CDR2 ANQGSEA come from the germline V gene. CDR3 protein: CSVVAGTYEQYF. The CDR3 DNA is TGCAGCGTTGTCGCAGGTACCTACGAGCAGTACTTC.

In its sample, this clone was seen many times. This chain uses TRBV9 with TRBJ2-1, with 11 positions matching TRBD2. The trim removed 2 bases at V and 7 bases at J, leaving 5 bases unmatched. Germline V gives CDR1 SGDLS, CDR2 YYNGEE. This CDR3 is built from 15 residues. DNA of the CDR3: TGTGCCAGCAGCGTTACTAGCGGGGGCCTGAATGAGCAGTTCTTC. It codes for CASSVTSGGLNEQFF. Full variable domain (remainder filled in from reference TRBV9 and TRBJ2-1): DSGVTQTPKHLITATGQRVTLRCSPRSGDLSVYWYQQSLDQGLQFLIQYYNGEERAKGNILERFSAQQFPDLHSELNLSSLELGDSALYFCASSVTSGGLNEQFFGPGTRLTVL.

Many counts were recorded for this clone. The genes are TRBV6-6 and TRBJ1-1; a weak D match, TRBD1 (6 bases). The ends were cut back, 4 bases at V and 6 bases at J, with 15 bases in the middle. The CDR3 covers 14 residues. CDR1 is MNHNY and CDR2 is SVGAGI in the germline V gene (reference sequence). The CDR3 spells CASSSPADSAEAFF. CDR3 sequence (DNA): TGTGCCAGCAGTTCTCCAGCGGACAGCGCTGAAGCTTTCTTT.

This clone was detected many times. This chain links TRBV5-8 with TRBJ2-6; TRBD2 is a possible D gene (5 bases). This CDR3 contains 15 residues. Trimming removed 4 bases from V and 2 bases from J, with 10 bases in between. Germline CDR1 and CDR2: SGHTS and YDEGEE. The DNA of the CDR3 is TGTGCCAGCAGCCGGACGGGGACTGGGGCCAACGTCCTGACTTTC. Translated: CASSRTGTGANVLTF.

This clone occurred many times. This chain uses TRBV6-5 with TRBJ1-2; TRBD1 matches at 7 bases. Germline CDR1 is MNHEY and CDR2 is SVGAGI. Trimming at V came to 5 bases and at J to 8 bases, leaving 5 bases not matched to a gene. CDR3 length equals 12 residues. The CDR3 region is CASSRQGLGYTF. The DNA for the CDR3 is TGTGCCAGCAGTAGACAGGGTTTGGGCTACACCTTC.